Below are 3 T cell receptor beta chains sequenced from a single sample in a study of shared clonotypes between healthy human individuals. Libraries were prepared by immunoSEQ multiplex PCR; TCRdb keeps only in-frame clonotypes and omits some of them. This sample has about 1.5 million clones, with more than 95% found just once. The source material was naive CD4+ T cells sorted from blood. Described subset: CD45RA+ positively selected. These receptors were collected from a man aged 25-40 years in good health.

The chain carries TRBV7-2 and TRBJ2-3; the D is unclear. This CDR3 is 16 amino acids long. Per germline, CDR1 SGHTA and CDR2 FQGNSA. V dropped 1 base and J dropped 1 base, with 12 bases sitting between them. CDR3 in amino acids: CASSLGGRRGTDTQYF. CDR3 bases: TGTGCCAGCAGCTTAGGCGGCAGGCGAGGCACAGATACGCAGTATTTT.

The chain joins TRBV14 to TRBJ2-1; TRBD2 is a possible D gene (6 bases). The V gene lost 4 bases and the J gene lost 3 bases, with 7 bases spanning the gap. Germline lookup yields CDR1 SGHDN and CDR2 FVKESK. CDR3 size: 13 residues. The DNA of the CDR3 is TGTGCCAGCAGCCCGGGACTCTACAATGAGCAGTTCTTC. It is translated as CASSPGLYNEQFF.

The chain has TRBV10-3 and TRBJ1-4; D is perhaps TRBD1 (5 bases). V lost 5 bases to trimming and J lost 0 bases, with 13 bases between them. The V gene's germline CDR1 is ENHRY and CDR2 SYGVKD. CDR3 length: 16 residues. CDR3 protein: CAISLTGPATNEKLFF. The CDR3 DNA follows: TGTGCCATCAGTTTAACAGGACCTGCAACTAATGAAAAACTGTTTTTT.